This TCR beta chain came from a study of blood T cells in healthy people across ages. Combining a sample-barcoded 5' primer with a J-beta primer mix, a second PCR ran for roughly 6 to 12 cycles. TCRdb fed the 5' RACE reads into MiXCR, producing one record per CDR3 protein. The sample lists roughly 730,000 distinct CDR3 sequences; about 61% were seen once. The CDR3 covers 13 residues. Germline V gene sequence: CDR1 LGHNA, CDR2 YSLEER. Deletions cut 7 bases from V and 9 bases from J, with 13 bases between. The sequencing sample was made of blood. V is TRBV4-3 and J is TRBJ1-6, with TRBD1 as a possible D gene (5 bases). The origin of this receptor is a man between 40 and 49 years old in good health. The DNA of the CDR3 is TGCGCCAGCAACCGGGACCTCAGTTCACCCCTCCACTTT. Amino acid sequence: CASNRDLSSPLHF.